The T cell receptor (beta chain) under discussion was sequenced for a study of cytomegalovirus exposure and HLA in healthy donors. PCR amplification relied on 60 Vbeta primers (plus 13 Jbeta primers). Sequenced by immunoSEQ multiplex PCR; TCRdb stores in-frame clones only, minus some. The table counts approximately 140,000 clones; less than 3.5% lies in the top ten. Material: PBMCs. The sequence was collected from a man in his forties or fifties in good health and CMV-seronegative.

The CDR3 region is CASSQGLQETQYF. DNA for the CDR3: TGTGCCAGCAGCCAAGGACTTCAAGAGACCCAGTACTTC. The chain recombines TRBV4-2 with TRBJ2-5; unclear D gene. This CDR3 has 13 amino acids. Trimming stripped 1 base from V and 2 bases from J, with 5 bases between. Germline V gene lookup returns CDR1 LGHNA and CDR2 YNFKEQ.